Sequencing of this T cell receptor beta chain was carried out in a study of blood T cell repertoires in COVID-19. Enrolled through a virtual design, the participants were between roughly 18 and 100 years of age and came from about two dozen US areas. Per germline, CDR1 DFQATT and CDR2 SNEGSKA (reference sequence). This CDR3 spans 11 amino acids. Trimming shortened V by 7 bases and J by 5 bases, and 11 bases separated the two germline ends. Generated by immunoSEQ multiplex PCR, the TCRdb table keeps only in-frame clones and is missing some. The data contain nearly 200,000 clones, more than 70% of them singletons.

This chain links TRBV20-1 with TRBJ2-5; D is undetermined. The receptor was isolated from a woman younger than 30 who had recovered from COVID-19. Sequencing used PBMCs or T cells enriched from blood (not recorded which). CDR3 nucleotides: TGCAGTGTTCTAGTTGGGGAGACCCAGTACTTC. Its translation: CSVLVGETQYF.